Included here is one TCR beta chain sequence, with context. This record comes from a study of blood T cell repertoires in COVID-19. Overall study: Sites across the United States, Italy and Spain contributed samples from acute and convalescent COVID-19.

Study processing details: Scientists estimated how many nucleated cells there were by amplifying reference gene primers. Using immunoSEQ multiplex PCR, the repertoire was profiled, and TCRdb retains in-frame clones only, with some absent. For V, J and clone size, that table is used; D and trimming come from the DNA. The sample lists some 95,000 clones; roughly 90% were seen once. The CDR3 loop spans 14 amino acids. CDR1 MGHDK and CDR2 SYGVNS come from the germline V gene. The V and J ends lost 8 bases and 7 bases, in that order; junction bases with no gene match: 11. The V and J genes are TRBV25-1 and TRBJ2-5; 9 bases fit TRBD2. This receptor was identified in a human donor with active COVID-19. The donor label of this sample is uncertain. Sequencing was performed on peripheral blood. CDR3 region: CASVSRGGLVTQYF. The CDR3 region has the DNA TGTGCCAGCGTTTCGCGGGGGGGCCTGGTGACCCAGTACTTC.